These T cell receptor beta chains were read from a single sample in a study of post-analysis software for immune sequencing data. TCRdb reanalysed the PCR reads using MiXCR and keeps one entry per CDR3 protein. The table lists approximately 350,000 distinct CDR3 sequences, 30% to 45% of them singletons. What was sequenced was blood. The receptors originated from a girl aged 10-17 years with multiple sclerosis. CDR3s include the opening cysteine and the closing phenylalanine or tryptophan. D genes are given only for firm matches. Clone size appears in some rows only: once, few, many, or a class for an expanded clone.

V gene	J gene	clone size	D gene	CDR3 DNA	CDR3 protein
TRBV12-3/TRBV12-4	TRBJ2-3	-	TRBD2	TGTGCCAGCAGGCGACTAGCGGGGGCCAGCACAGATACGCAGTATTTT	CASRRLAGASTDTQYF
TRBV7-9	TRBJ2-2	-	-	TGTGCCGATGGCACCGGGGAGCTGTTTTTT	CADGTGELFF
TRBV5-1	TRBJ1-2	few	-	TGCGCCAGCAGCCTGGAGGGGGGATCTGGGTATGGCTACACCTTC	CASSLEGGSGYGYTF
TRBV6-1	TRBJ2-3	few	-	TGTGCCAGCAGTCAAGGGGAGGGCACAGATACGCAGTATTTT	CASSQGEGTDTQYF
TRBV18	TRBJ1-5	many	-	TGTGCCAGCTCACCCTGGGGGGGCAATCAGCCCCAGCATTTT	CASSPWGGNQPQHF
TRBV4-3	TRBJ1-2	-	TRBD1	TGCGCCAGCAGCCAAGGACAGGGGGAGGGCTACACCTTC	CASSQGQGEGYTF
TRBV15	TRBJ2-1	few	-	TGTGCCACCAGCAGAGCGACAGACCAATACAATGAGCAGTTCTTC	CATSRATDQYNEQFF
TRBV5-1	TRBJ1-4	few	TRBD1	TGCGCCAGCAGACCAACGGACAGGGAGAATGAAAAACTGTTTTTT	CASRPTDRENEKLFF
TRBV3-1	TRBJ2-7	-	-	TGTGCCAGCAGCCAAGGGTTGGGTAGCGAGCAGTACTTC	CASSQGLGSEQYF
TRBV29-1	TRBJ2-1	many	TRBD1	TGCAGCGTTGGGGCCAGACAGGGGAGCGATGAGCAGTTCTTC	CSVGARQGSDEQFF
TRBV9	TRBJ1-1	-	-	TGTGCCAGCAGCGTACTGGCAGAGAACACTGAAGCTTTCTTT	CASSVLAENTEAFF
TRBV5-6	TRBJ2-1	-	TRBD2	TGTGCCAGCATTCTACTAGCGGGGGGACCGATTCGATACAATGAGCAGTTCTTC	CASILLAGGPIRYNEQFF
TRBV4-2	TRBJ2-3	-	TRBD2	TGTGCCAGCAGCCAACTCCCCACTGGGGCGGGGGGCCCCCCTCCACAGGACACGCAGTATTTT	CASSQLPTGAGGPPPQDTQYF
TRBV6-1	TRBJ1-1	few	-	TGTGCCAGCCAGTCAGAAGTCAACACTGAAGCTTTCTTT	CASQSEVNTEAFF
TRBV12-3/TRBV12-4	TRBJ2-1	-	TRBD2	TGTGCCAGCACCATAATAGGCCGGGGGGGCGGCAATGAGCAGTTCTTC	CASTIIGRGGGNEQFF
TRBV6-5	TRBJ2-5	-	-	TGTGCCAGCAGTTATGGGGCAGCCCAAGAGACCCAGTACTTC	CASSYGAAQETQYF
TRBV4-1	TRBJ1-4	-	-	TGCGCCAGCAGCCAAGATGGGTCAGCGGGGCGCGGTAATGAAAAACTGTTTTTT	CASSQDGSAGRGNEKLFF
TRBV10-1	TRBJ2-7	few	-	TGCGCCAGCAGTGAGCATGTCGGGGGGCCCTACGAGCAGTACTTC	CASSEHVGGPYEQYF
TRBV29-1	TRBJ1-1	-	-	TGCAGCGTTGAAACCGAGGACACTGAAGCTTTCTTT	CSVETEDTEAFF
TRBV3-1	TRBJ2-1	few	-	TGTGCCAGCAGCACCAGGGGGGCATACAATGAGCAGTTCTTC	CASSTRGAYNEQFF
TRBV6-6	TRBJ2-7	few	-	TGTGCCAGCAGTTACCAGGCAGGTTCTTACGAGCAGTACTTC	CASSYQAGSYEQYF
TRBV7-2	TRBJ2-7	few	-	TGTGCCAGCAGCACATGGATTAAAAACTACGAGCAGTACTTC	CASSTWIKNYEQYF
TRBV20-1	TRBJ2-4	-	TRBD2	TGCAGTGCTAGACTAGCGGGGGGATTCAAAAACATTCAGTACTTC	CSARLAGGFKNIQYF
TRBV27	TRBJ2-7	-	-	TGTGCCAGCAGTACCGGGGGAAGCTCCTACGAGCAGTACTTC	CASSTGGSSYEQYF
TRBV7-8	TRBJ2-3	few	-	TGTGCCAGCAGCGAGTCCCACAGGGGGTGGGGGGGTACAGATACGCAGTATTTT	CASSESHRGWGGTDTQYF
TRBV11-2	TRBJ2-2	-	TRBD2	TGTGCCAGCAGCTTCAGCGGGGGGGCGATCGGGGAGCTGTTTTTT	CASSFSGGAIGELFF
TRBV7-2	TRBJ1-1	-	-	TGTGCCAGCAGCCCCTGGAGCGCAGACACTGAAGCTTTCTTT	CASSPWSADTEAFF
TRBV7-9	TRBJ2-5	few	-	TGTGCCAGCAGCTTAGAGTCGGGTGGCACGGACGACTATGAGCAGTACTTC	CASSLESGGTDDYEQYF
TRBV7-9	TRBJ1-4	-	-	TGTGCCAGCAGCTTAGCCTCCGCCCGGGGTGAAAAACTGTTTTTT	CASSLASARGEKLFF
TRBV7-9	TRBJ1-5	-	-	TGTGCCAGCAGCTCCCTATTATACAATCAGCCCAAGCATTTT	CASSSLLYNQPKHF
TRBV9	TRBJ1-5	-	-	TGTGCCAGCAGCTACTGGGACGCAGCCAATCAGCCCCAGCATTTT	CASSYWDAANQPQHF
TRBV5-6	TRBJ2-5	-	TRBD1	TGTGCCAGCAGCTTGAGGACAGGGGGGCAAGAGACCCAGTACTTC	CASSLRTGGQETQYF
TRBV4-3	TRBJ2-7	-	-	TGCGCCAGCAGCCAAGATTGGGCCCGATCCGAGCAGTACTTC	CASSQDWARSEQYF
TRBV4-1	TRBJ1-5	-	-	TGCGCCAGCAGCCAAGAACTAGCGCTAGGCCTGCCCCAGCATTTT	CASSQELALGLPQHF
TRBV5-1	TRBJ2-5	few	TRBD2	TGCGCCAGCAGCTTAATACTAGCGAACCAAGAGACCCAGTACTTC	CASSLILANQETQYF
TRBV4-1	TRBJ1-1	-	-	TGCGCCAGCAGCCATGACGGGACGGGGGGCACTGAAGCTTTCTTT	CASSHDGTGGTEAFF
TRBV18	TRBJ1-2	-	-	TGTGCCAGCTCACCAGCTAGTCGATATGGCTACACCTTC	CASSPASRYGYTF
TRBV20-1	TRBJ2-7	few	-	TGCAGTGCTAGAGTTAGAGGGGGGAACTATTGGGCTACCTACGAGCAGTACTTC	CSARVRGGNYWATYEQYF
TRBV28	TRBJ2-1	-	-	TGTGCCAGCAGCACCTACAATGAGCAGTTCTTC	CASSTYNEQFF
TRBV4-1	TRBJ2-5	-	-	TGCGCCAGCAGCCAAGCAGCCTCCAGCATAGAGCAGTACTTC	CASSQAASSIEQYF
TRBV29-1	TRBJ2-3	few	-	TGCAGCGGCCTGTCGGCAGATACGCAGTATTTT	CSGLSADTQYF
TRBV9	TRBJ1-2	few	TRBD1	TGTGCCAGCAGCCCATTCGAGGGACAGCGTTATGGCTACACCTTC	CASSPFEGQRYGYTF
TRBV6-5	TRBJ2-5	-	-	TGTGCCAGCAGTTCGTGGACGAGACAAGAGACCCAGTACTTC	CASSSWTRQETQYF
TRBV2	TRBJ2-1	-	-	TGTGCCAGCAGCGGCGAGCGGAGTTCCTACAATGAGCAGTTCTTC	CASSGERSSYNEQFF
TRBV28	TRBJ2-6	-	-	TGTGCCAGCACCCCAGGGCAGGACCCCTCTGGGGCCAACGTCCTGACTTTC	CASTPGQDPSGANVLTF
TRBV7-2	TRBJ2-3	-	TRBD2	TGTGTCAGCAGCTTAGGGGCTAGCGGGGGAGGGACAGATACGCAGTATTTT	CVSSLGASGGGTDTQYF
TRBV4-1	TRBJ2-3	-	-	TGCGCCAGCAGCCACCAGACAGGAGCGACAGATACGCAGTATTTT	CASSHQTGATDTQYF
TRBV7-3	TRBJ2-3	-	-	TGTGCCAGCAGCTTTAGTGGGGCGGGGGATACGCAGTATTTT	CASSFSGAGDTQYF
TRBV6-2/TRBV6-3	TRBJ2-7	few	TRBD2	TGTGCCAGCAGTTACTCCCCCGGGACTAGCGGAACCTACGAGCAGTACTTC	CASSYSPGTSGTYEQYF
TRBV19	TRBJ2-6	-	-	TGTGCCAGTAGCCTTGGTTCAGCCGGGGCCAACGTCCTGACTTTC	CASSLGSAGANVLTF